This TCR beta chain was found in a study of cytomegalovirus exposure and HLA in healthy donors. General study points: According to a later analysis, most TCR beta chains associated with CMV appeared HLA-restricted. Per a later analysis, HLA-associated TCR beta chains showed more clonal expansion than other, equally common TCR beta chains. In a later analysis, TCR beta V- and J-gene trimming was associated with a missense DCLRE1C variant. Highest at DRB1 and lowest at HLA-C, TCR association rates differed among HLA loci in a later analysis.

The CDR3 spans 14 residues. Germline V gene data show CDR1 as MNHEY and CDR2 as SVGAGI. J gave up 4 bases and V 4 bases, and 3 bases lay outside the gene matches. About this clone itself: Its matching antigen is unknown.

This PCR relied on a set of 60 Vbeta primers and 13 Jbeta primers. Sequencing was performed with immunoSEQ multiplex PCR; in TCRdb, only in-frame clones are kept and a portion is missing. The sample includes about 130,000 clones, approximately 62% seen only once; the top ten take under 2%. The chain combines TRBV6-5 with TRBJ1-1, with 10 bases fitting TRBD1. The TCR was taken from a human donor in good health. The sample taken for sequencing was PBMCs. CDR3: CASSSRTGGTEAFF. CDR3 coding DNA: TGTGCCAGCAGTTCAAGGACAGGGGGCACTGAAGCTTTCTTT.